This TCR beta chain was sequenced for a study of graft-versus-host responses after intestinal transplantation. The study's findings and limits: An association linked early post-transplant HvG declines with peak circulating GvH clone levels.

The CDR3 runs 16 residues. Per the germline V gene, CDR1 is SGDLS and CDR2 is YYNGEE. Trimming shortened V by 3 bases and J by 4 bases, and 19 bases separated the two germline ends. This clone was detected only once. Its antigen is undetermined. Measured with immunoSEQ multiplex PCR; TCRdb has only the in-frame clones, and not every one. Of roughly 100,000 clones in the sample, about 90% were seen once. The source is a human donor who was the organ donor for an intestinal transplant. The source material was unstimulated CD8+ T cells sorted from spleen or lymph node cells, sampled before transplant. J is TRBJ2-5 and V is TRBV9; possible D gene TRBD2, 5 bases. In DNA, the CDR3 is TGTGCCAGCAGCGCCTACCTGGGAGAATTGTCAGAGACCCAGTACTTC. This sequence encodes CASSAYLGELSETQYF.